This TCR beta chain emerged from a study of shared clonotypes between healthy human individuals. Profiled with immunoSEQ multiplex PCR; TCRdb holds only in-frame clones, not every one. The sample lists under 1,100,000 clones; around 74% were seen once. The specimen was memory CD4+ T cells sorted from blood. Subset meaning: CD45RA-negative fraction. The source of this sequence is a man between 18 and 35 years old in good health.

CDR3 region: CASSPQGRAEVPQHF. In DNA form, the CDR3 reads TGTGCCAGCAGCCCACAGGGCAGGGCGGAGGTGCCCCAGCATTTT. This sequence joins TRBV7-8 and TRBJ1-5; maybe TRBD1 (6 bases). Germline CDR1 is SGHVS and CDR2 is FQNEAQ. V shed 5 bases and J shed 9 bases, with 20 bases lying between them. This CDR3 has 15 residues.